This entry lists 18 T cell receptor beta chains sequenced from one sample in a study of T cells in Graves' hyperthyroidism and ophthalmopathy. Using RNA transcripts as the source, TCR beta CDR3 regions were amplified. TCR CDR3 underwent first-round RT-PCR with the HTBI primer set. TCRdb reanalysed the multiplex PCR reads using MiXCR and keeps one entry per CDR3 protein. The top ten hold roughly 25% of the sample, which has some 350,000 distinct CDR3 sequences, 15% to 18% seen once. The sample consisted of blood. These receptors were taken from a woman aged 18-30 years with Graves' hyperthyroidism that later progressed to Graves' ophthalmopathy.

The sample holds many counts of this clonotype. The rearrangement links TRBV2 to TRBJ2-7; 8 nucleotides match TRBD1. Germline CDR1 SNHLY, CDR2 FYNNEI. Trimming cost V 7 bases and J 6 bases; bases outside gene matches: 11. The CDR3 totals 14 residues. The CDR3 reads CASTLGQGAGEQYF. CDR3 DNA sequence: TGTGCCAGCACCCTAGGACAGGGAGCGGGCGAGCAGTACTTC.

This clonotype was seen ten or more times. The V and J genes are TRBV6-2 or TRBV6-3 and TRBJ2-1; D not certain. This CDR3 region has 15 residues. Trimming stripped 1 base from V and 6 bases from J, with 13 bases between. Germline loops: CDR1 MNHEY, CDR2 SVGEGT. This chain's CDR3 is CASSYLSPDSNEQFF. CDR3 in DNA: TGTGCCAGCAGTTACTTGTCGCCTGATAGCAATGAGCAGTTCTTC.

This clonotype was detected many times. The CDR3 here is CASSQGRGLRETQYF. DNA of the CDR3: TGTGCCAGCAGCCAAGGAAGGGGTCTTCGGGAGACCCAGTACTTC. This chain joins TRBV4-2 and TRBJ2-5, with D perhaps TRBD1 (5 bases). Germline lookup yields CDR1 LGHNA and CDR2 YNFKEQ. CDR3 length equals 15 residues. V was trimmed by 1 base and J by 5 bases, leaving 14 bases between them.

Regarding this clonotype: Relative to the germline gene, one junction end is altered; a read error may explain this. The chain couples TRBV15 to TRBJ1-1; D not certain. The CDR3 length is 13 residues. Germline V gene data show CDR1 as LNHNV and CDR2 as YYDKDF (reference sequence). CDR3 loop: CVTSRDGMGGAFF. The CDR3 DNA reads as TGTGTCACCAGCAGAGACGGGATGGGTGGAGCTTTCTTT.

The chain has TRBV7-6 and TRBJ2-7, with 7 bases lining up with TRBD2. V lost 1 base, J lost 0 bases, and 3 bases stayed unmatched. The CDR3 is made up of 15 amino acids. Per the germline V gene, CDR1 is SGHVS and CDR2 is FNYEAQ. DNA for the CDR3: TGTGCCAGCAGCTTAGGGGAGGGGAGCTCCTACGAGCAGTACTTC. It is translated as CASSLGEGSSYEQYF.

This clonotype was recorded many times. CDR3 DNA sequence: TGTGCCAGCACCCCCGGCGGCAGGGCGGACTACGAGCAGTACTTC. Translating it yields CASTPGGRADYEQYF. The chain is built from TRBV2 and TRBJ2-7; the D gene is possibly TRBD1 (5 bases). The CDR3 totals 15 residues. Looked up from germline, CDR1 is SNHLY and CDR2 is FYNNEI. Trimming removed 7 bases at V and 3 bases at J, with 19 bases between.

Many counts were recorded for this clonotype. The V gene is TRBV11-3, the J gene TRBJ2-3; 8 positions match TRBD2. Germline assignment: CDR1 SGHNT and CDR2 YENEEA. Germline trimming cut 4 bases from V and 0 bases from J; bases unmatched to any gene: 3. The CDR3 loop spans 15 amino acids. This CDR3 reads CASSSGLASTDTQYF. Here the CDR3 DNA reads TGTGCCAGCAGCTCTGGACTAGCTAGCACAGATACGCAGTATTTT.

CDR3 in amino acids: CASSIGQVQTQYF. In DNA form, the CDR3 reads TGTGCCAGTAGTATAGGACAGGTACAGACCCAGTACTTC. The chain couples TRBV19 to TRBJ2-5, with D possibly TRBD1 on 6 matching bases. The ends were cut back, 1 base at V and 6 bases at J, with 9 bases in the middle. Germline CDR1 reads LNHDA; CDR2 reads SQIVND (reference sequence). The CDR3 sequence is 13 residues long.

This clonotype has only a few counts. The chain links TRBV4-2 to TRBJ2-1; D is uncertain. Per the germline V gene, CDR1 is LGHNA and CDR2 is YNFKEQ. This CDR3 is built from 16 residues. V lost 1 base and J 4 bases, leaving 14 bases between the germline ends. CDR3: CASSQVGTAAYNEQFF. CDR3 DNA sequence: TGTGCCAGCAGCCAAGTGGGTACGGCGGCTTACAATGAGCAGTTCTTC.

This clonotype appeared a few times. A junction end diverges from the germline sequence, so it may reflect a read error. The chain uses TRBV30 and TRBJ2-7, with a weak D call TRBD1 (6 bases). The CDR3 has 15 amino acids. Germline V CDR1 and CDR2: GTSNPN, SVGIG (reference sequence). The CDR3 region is CAGELRDTNPYEQHF. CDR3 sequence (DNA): TGTGCCGGAGAACTAAGGGACACTAACCCCTACGAGCAGCACTTC.

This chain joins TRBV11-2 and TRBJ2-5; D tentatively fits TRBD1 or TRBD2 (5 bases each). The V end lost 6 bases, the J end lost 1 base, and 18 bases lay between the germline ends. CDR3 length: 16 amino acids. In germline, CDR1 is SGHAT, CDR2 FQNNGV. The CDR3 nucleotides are TGTGCCAGCAGTCTGTCGGGTGGGGGAGTCCAAGAGACCCAGTACTTC. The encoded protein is CASSLSGGGVQETQYF. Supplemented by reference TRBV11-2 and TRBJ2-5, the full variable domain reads EAGVAQSPRYKIIEKRQSVAFWCNPISGHATLYWYQQILGQGPKLLIQFQNNGVVDDSQLPKDRFSAERLKGVDSTLKIQPAKLEDSAVYLCASSLSGGGVQETQYFGPGTRLLVL.

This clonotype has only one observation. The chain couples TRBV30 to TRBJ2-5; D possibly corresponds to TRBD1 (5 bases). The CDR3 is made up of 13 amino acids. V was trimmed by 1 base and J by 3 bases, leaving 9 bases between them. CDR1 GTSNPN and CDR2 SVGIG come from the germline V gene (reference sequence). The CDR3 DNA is TGTGCCTGGAGTGCAGGGTACAAAGAGACCCAGTACTTC. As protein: CAWSAGYKETQYF.

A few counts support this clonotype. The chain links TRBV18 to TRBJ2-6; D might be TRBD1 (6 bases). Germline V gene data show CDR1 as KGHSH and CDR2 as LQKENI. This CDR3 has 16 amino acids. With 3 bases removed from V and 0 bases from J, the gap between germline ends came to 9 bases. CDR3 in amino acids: CASSPTGSSGANVLTF. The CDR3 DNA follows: TGTGCCAGCTCACCTACAGGGAGCTCTGGGGCCAACGTCCTGACTTTC.

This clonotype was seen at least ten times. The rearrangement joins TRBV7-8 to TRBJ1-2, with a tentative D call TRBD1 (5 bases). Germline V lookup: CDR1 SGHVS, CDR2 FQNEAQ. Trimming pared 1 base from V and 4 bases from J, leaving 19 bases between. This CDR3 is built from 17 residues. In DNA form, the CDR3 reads TGTGCCAGCAGCTTAGGCGTCAGGGATTTAATTGGCTATGGCTACACCTTC. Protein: CASSLGVRDLIGYGYTF. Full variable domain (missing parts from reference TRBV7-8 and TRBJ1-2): GAGVSQSPRYKVAKRGQDVALRCDPISGHVSLFWYQQALGQGPEFLTYFQNEAQLDKSGLPSDRFFAERPEGSVSTLKIQRTQQEDSAVYLCASSLGVRDLIGYGYTFGSGTRLTVV.

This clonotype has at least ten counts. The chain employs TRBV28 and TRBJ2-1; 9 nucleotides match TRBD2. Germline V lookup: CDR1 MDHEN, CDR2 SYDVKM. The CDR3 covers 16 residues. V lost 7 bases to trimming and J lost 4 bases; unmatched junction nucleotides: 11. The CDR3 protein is CASTTLAGEGYNEQFF. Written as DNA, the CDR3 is TGTGCCAGCACAACCTTAGCGGGAGAGGGGTACAATGAGCAGTTCTTC.

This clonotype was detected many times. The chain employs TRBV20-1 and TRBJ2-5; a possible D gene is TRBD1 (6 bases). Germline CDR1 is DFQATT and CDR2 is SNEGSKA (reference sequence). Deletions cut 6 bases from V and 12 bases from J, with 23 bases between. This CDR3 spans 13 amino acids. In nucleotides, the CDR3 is TGCAGTGCCACTACCCCTACAGGGTTCTGGGAGTACTTC. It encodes CSATTPTGFWEYF.

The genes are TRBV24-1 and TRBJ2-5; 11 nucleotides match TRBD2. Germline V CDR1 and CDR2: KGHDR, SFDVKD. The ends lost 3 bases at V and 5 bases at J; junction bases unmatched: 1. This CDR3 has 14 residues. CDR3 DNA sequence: TGTGCCACCAGTGATCCTAGCGGGAGGGAGACCCAGTACTTC. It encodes CATSDPSGRETQYF.

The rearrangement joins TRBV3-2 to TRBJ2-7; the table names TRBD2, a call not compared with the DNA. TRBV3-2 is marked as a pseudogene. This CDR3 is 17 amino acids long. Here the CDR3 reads CASSQVLLGWPTYEQYF. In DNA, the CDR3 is TGTGCCAGCAGCCAAGTGCTGCTAGGGTGGCCCACATACGAGCAGTACTTC.